Listed here is a single T cell receptor (beta chain). This record comes from a study of blood T cell repertoires in COVID-19. Germline CDR1 and CDR2: SGHVS and FNYEAQ. V was pared by 6 bases and J by 5 bases, with 13 bases between. The CDR3 runs to 13 residues. In the source study's methods: Amplification with reference gene primers provided the estimates of nucleated cell counts. The assay was immunoSEQ multiplex PCR, and TCRdb's table has in-frame clones only and misses some. For V, J and clone size, that table is used; D and trimming come from the DNA. This table holds about 370,000 clones, 85% to 90% found once.

This rearrangement joins TRBV7-6 to TRBJ1-1; D possibly corresponds to TRBD1 (5 bases). What was sequenced was PBMCs or T cells enriched from blood (not recorded which). The receptor's source is a man aged 18 to 30 who had recovered from COVID-19. The CDR3 region has the DNA TGTGCCAGCAGGGTCTCCGCAGGGACTGAAGCTTTCTTT. This gives the protein CASRVSAGTEAFF.